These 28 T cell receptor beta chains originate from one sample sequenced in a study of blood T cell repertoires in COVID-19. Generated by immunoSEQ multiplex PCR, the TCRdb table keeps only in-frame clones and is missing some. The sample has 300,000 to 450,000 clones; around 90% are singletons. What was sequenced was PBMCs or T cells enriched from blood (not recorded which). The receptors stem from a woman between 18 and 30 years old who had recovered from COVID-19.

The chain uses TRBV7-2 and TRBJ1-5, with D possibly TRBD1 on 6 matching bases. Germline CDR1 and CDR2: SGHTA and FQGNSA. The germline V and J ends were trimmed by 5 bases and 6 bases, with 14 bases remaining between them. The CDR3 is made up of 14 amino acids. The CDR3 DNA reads TGTGCCAGCAGCCGTAGGGGGGGGCGTCAGCCCCAGCATTTT. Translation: CASSRRGGRQPQHF.

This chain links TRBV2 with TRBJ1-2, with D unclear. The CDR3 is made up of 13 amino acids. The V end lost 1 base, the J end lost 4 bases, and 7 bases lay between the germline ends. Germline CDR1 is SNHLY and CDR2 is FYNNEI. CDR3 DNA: TGTGCCAGCAGTGAAGGTCTCGGCTATGGCTACACCTTC. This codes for CASSEGLGYGYTF.

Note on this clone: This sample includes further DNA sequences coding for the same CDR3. This CDR3 is CASSVGGDTEAFF. CDR3 bases: TGTGCCAGCAGCGTAGGGGGGGACACTGAAGCTTTCTTT. The genes are TRBV9 and TRBJ1-1; D is perhaps TRBD1 (5 bases). The length of the CDR3 is 13 residues. Per the germline V gene, CDR1 is SGDLS and CDR2 is YYNGEE. The germline V and J ends were trimmed by 0 bases and 3 bases, with 6 bases remaining between them.

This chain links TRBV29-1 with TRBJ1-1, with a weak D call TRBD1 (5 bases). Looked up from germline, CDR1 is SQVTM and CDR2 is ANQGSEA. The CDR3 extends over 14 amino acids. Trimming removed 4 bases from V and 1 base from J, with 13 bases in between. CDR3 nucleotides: TGCAGCGTTGGCTTTGGGCAGGGGAACACTGAAGCTTTCTTT. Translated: CSVGFGQGNTEAFF.

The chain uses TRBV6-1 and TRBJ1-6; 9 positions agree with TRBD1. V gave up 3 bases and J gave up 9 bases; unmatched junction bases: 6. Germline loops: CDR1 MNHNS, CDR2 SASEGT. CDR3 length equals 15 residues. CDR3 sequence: CASSDVTGGSSPLHF. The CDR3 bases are TGTGCCAGCAGTGATGTAACAGGGGGCAGTTCACCCCTCCACTTT.

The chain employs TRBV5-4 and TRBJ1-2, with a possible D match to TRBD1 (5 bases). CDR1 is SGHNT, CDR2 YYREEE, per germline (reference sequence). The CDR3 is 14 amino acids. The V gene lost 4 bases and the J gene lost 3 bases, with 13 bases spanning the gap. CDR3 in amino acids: CASSLAQGDYGYTF. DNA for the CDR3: TGTGCCAGCAGCCTCGCTCAGGGTGACTATGGCTACACCTTC.

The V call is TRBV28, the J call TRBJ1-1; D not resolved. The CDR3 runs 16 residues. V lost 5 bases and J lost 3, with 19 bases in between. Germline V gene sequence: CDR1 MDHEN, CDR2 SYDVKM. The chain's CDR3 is CASSPGNAGRDTEAFF. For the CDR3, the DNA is TGTGCCAGCAGTCCCGGTAACGCGGGGAGGGACACTGAAGCTTTCTTT.

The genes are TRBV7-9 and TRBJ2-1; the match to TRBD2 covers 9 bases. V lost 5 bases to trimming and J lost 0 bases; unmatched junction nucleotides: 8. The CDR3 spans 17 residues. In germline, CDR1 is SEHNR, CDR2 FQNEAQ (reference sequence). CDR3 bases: TGTGCCAGCAGCCTGTGGGGTAGCGGGAGCTCCTACAATGAGCAGTTCTTC. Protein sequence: CASSLWGSGSSYNEQFF.

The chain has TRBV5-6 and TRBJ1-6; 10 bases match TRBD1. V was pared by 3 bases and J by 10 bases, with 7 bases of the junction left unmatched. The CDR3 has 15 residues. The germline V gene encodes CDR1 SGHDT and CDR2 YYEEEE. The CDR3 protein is CASSYSGTGDSPLHF. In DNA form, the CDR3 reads TGTGCCAGCAGCTATTCCGGGACAGGGGACTCACCCCTCCACTTT.

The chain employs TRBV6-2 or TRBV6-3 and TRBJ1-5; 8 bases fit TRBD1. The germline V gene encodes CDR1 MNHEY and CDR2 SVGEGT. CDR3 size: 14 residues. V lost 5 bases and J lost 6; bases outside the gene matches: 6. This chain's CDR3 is CASSGQGGVQPQHF. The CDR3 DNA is TGTGCCAGCAGTGGACAGGGAGGGGTTCAGCCCCAGCATTTT.

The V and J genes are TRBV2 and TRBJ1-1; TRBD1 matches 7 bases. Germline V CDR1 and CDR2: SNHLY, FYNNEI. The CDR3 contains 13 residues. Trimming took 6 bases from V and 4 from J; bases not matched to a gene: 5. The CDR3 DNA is TGTGCCAGCAGAGACAGGGTCGCCACTGAAGCTTTCTTT. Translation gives CASRDRVATEAFF.

The CDR3 protein is CASSEFTGGLNSPLHF. The CDR3 coding sequence is TGTGCCAGCAGTGAGTTTACCGGGGGTCTTAATTCACCCCTCCACTTT. V and J are TRBV6-1 and TRBJ1-6; the D gene is possibly TRBD1 (5 bases). This CDR3 spans 16 amino acids. The V gene lost 3 bases and the J gene lost 6 bases, with 15 bases spanning the gap. CDR1 and CDR2 (germline): MNHNS, SASEGT.

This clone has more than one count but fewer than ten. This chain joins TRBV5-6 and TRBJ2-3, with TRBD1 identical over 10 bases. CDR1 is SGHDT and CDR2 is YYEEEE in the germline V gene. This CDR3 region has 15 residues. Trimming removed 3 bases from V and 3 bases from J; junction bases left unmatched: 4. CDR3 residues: CASSWDRGETDTQYF. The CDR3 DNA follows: TGTGCCAGCAGCTGGGACAGGGGAGAGACAGATACGCAGTATTTT.

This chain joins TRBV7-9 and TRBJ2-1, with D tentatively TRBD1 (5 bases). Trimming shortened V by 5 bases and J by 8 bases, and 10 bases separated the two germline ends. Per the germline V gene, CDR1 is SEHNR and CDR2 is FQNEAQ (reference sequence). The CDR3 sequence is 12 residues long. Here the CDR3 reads CASSAGLDEQFF. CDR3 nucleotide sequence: TGTGCCAGCAGCGCAGGGTTAGATGAGCAGTTCTTC.

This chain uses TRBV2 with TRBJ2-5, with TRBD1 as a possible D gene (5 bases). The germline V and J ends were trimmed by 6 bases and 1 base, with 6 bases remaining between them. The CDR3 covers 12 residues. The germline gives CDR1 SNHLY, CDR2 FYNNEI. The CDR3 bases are TGTGCCAGCAGGCAGGGCCAAGAGACCCAGTACTTC. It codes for CASRQGQETQYF.

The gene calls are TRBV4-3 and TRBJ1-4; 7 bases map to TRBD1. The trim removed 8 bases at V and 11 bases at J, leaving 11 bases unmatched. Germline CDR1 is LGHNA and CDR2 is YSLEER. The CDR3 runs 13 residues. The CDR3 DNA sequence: TGCGCCAGCGGAAAGGGGGCGATGGAGAAACTGTTTTTT. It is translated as CASGKGAMEKLFF.

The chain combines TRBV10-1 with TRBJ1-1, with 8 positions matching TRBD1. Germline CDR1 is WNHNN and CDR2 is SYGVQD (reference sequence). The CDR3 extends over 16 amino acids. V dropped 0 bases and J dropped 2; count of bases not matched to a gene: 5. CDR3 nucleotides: TGCGCCAGCAGTGAGTCGACAGGGGCGGCTAACACTGAAGCTTTCTTT. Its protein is CASSESTGAANTEAFF.

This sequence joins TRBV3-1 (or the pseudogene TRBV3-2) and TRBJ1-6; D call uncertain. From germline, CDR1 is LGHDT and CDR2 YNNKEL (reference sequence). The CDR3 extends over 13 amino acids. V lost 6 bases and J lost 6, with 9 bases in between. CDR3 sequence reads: CASSSIGNSPLHF. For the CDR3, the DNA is TGTGCCAGCAGTTCCATCGGTAATTCACCCCTCCACTTT.

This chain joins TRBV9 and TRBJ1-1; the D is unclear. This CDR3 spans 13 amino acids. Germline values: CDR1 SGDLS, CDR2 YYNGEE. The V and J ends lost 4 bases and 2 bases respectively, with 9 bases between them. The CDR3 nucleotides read TGTGCCAGCAGCCCAACACCCAACACTGAAGCTTTCTTT. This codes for CASSPTPNTEAFF.

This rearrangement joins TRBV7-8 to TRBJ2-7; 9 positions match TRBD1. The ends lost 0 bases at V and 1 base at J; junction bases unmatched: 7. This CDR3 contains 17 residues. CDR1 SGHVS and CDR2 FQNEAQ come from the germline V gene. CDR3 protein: CASSLAILTGGSYEQYF. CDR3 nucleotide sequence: TGTGCCAGCAGCTTAGCGATCCTGACAGGGGGTTCCTACGAGCAGTACTTC.

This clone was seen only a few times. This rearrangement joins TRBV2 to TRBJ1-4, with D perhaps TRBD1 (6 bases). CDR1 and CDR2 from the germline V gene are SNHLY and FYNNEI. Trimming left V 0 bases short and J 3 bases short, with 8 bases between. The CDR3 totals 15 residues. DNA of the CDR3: TGTGCCAGCAGTGAAGCACAGGGTTCTAATGAAAAACTGTTTTTT. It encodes CASSEAQGSNEKLFF.

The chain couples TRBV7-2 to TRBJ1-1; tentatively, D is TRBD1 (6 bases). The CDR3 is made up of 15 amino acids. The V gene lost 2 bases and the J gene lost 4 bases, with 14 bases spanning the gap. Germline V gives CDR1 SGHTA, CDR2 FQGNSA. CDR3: CASSLKRGILTEAFF. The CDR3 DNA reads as TGTGCCAGCAGCTTAAAGAGGGGGATCCTCACTGAAGCTTTCTTT.

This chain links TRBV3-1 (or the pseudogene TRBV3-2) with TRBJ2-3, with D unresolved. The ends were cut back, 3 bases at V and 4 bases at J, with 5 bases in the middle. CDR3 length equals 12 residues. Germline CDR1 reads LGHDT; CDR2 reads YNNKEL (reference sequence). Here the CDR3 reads CASSHSPDTQYF. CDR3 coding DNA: TGTGCCAGCAGCCACAGTCCAGATACGCAGTATTTT.

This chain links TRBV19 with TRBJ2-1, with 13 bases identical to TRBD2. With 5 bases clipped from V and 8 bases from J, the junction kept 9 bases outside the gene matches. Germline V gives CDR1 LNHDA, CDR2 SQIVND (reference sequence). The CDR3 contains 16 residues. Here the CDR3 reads CASSARLAGGIDEQFF. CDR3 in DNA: TGTGCCAGTAGTGCAAGACTAGCGGGGGGTATAGATGAGCAGTTCTTC.

The CDR3 loop is CASRPIPRDRIQNEQFF. CDR3 coding DNA: TGTGCCAGCAGGCCTATACCCCGGGACAGGATCCAAAATGAGCAGTTCTTC. V gene TRBV2 combines with J gene TRBJ2-1; 8 nucleotides match TRBD1. The CDR3 sequence is 17 residues long. The germline V gene has CDR1 SNHLY and CDR2 FYNNEI. V shed 6 bases, J shed 7 bases, and the junction held 17 bases outside the gene matches.

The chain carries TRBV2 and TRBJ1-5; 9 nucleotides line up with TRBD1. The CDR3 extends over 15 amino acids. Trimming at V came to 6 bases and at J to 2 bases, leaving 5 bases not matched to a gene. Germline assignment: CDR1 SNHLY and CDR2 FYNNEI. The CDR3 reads CASSHRGLGNQPQHF. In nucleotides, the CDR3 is TGTGCCAGCAGCCACAGGGGGCTTGGCAATCAGCCCCAGCATTTT.

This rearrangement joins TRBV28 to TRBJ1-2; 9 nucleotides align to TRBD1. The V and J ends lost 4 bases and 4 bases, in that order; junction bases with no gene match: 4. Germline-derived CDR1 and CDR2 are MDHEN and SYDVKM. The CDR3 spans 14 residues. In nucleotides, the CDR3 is TGTGCCAGCAGTTCTGGACAGGGGACCTATGGCTACACCTTC. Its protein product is CASSSGQGTYGYTF.

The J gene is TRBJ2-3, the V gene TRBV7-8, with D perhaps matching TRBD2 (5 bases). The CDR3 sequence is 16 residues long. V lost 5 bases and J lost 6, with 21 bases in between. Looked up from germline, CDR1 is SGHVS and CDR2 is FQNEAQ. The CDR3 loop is CASSRFEGRPTDTQYF. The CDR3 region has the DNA TGTGCCAGCAGCCGGTTTGAGGGCCGCCCCACCGATACGCAGTATTTT.